This note documents a single T cell receptor (beta chain) sequence. This clone was detected only once. Its antigen is currently not known. One base away there is no much larger clone; base qualities are not given. Library method: the immunoSEQ multiplex PCR assay. For the multiplex PCR, a mixture combining 60 forward primers for TCR Vbeta segments and 13 reverse primers for TCR Jbeta segments was used. The CDR3 region of rearranged TCR beta genes was amplified from genomic DNA by a multiplex PCR assay. On the Illumina HiSeq System, the amplified TCR beta libraries were sequenced as 87-base-pair reads. The source study handled its data this way. A later analysis counted tens of millions of unique TCR beta chains across the 700 or so repertoires, and some 11 million of these chains were shared by at least two donors. To remove PCR and sequencing errors, raw reads were error-corrected and collapsed into unique sequences using a nearest-neighbor algorithm that merged closely related sequences. V, D and J gene segments were assigned by aligning CDR3 sequences to IMGT reference sequences. For a sequence to be retained, a match of at least six nucleotides was required to both a V gene segment and a J gene segment. Rearrangements were called productive when the CDR3 lacked stop codons and stayed in frame with V and J; all others were non-productive. Following IMGT convention, CDR3 was defined as the stretch from the second conserved V-encoded cysteine to the conserved J-encoded phenylalanine. The earlier analysis of some 600 of the donors excluded sequences that lacked an unambiguous match to a single V gene segment. An earlier analysis of approximately 590 of the donors called V segments functional above 56.7% productive rearrangements and segregating when the between-donor standard deviation exceeded 5%. A statistical classification framework was built for diagnosing cytomegalovirus status from the catalog of TCR beta chain sequences. In a later analysis, V and J genes were assigned by comparing TCR nucleotide sequences against IMGT/GENE-DB human TR gene sequences. Using the TCRdist pipeline, a later analysis assigned CDR3 sequences along with most-parsimonious VDJ recombination scenarios. A later analysis defined each TCR beta chain by its CDR3 amino acid sequence plus V-gene family, and excluded reads lacking a unique V-gene family. As a way to deal with suspected cross-contamination and a sequencing artifact, a later analysis dropped over 550 nucleotide sequences that were highly shared and had low generation probability. In a later analysis, a clonal expansion index was calculated for each public chain from normalized within-repertoire ranks of inferred template counts. Generation probabilities in a later analysis came from a VDJ recombination model fitted to out-of-frame rearrangements, and those results were checked against IGoR. In a later analysis, hypergeometric tests were used to score TCR-TCR, TCR-HLA and TCR-CMV co-occurrence, with a repertoire-size bias correction applied to TCR pairs. In a later analysis, false discovery rates were estimated by permuting HLA or CMV assignments 20 times. A later analysis grouped co-occurring TCRs with DBSCAN, adding TCRdist sequence similarity when clustering within HLA-allele-positive subsets. Repertoires with fewer than 30,000 or more than 120,000 public chains, plus five repertoires with anomalous nucleotide sharing, were excluded from co-occurrence clustering. In TCRdb, the immuneACCESS table is reduced to in-frame sequences with V and J assigned. These tables do not hold every clone; where another copy was compared, an unresolved V gene accounts for under half, and the others remain unexplained. The D gene and trimming were derived from the DNA, and the V and J assignments and clone size from that table. The sample table holds 100,000 to 120,000 clones, of which around 80% were seen once. The top ten clonotypes cover roughly 6% of the sample.

This sample stems from a study of cytomegalovirus exposure and HLA in healthy donors (dated by TCRdb to the late 2010s). About the study as a whole: According to an earlier analysis of 450 to 650 of the donors, about 190 million T cells yielded roughly 110 million unique TCR beta sequences and 276 Gb of sequence data. An early release that covered roughly 600 HLA-typed donors contained 250 to 350 gigabases of sequencing data and about 93 million unique TCR sequences. The genetic ancestry cluster associated with self-reported Caucasian donors included around four fifths of the roughly 400 genotyped donors. The study aimed to test whether cataloging public T cell receptors could reveal signatures of past pathogen exposure. The study used immunosequencing to profile the T cell repertoires of 666 subjects and linked those repertoires to cytomegalovirus serostatus. In addition to the first cohort of roughly 700 subjects, a separate validation cohort of over 90 different subjects was used. High-throughput TCR immunosequencing, statistical association of individual TCRs with disease status, and machine learning were combined to predict cytomegalovirus infection status. A later analysis re-examined previously published TCR beta repertoires from roughly 650 donors and added high-resolution HLA genotyping to investigate patterns of TCR occurrence. Rather than using new phenotypic data, the later analysis identified candidate immune exposures from TCR beta sequences and from how often those sequences occurred across donors. To decide whether each TCR beta V gene segment behaved as functional or pseudogenic, an earlier analysis of 587 of the donors relied on high-throughput TCR beta sequencing. Donor age, sex, ethnicity and CMV serostatus were compiled together with the repertoire data. In a later genetic analysis, genome-wide SNP genotypes for about three fifths of the 666 donors were used, and that subset was treated as a discovery cohort. All discovery cohort repertoires had been generated using a single sequencing platform. HLA typing covered class I and class II loci at four-digit resolution. Typing coverage varied by locus: 629-630 donors for A, B, C, DRB1 and DQB1; roughly 510 for DQA1; nearly 610 for DPA1; roughly 450 for DPB1. Roughly five DR-DQ haplotypes were handled as single units for association and clustering, since linkage in the cohort was strong. Among some 400 genotyped donors of the cohort, an average of about 240,000 unique TCR beta nucleotide sequences was sequenced per donor, of which about 18% were non-productive.

The study at large found these results: The only immune exposure information available for the cohort was CMV serostatus. The earlier analysis of about 600 of the donors excluded around 17 rarely observed V segments, including chromosome 9 orphons, because counts were too low. The authors suggested that the approach could potentially be extended to other disease states and immunological phenotypes. Broadly in line with IMGT annotations, most TCR beta V segments showed up in productive rearrangements about 87% or about 30% of the time in an earlier analysis of roughly 590 of the donors. In the study, roughly 160 TCR beta chains were listed as associated with cytomegalovirus. Linkage disequilibrium might explain the correlated functional status among segregating V segments, but an unknown experimental factor could not be ruled out. According to a later genetic analysis, donors in an Asian-associated ancestry cluster had fewer N-insertions in productive TCRs than the approximately 700-donor mean. A further reported finding was that TCR beta sequences accurately predicted the HLA-A and HLA-B alleles for most subjects in the first cohort. Because some donors lacked HLA typing at each locus, the association tests relied only on the typed subset. While some public TCRs were present in many individuals, most TCR sequences turned up only very rarely across donors. The 87-base-pair reads could not distinguish some IMGT-functional V segments, including TRBV6-2 and TRBV6-3, so those segments were excluded. The presence/absence analyses assumed that sequencing depth was roughly uniform across donors, and that assumption may not be true. In a later genetic analysis, a missense DCLRE1C variant was associated with V-gene and J-gene trimming of TCR beta chains, and the association was replicated in an independent cohort. This cohort had only TCR beta chains sequenced, and the lack of alpha or paired-chain data limited which features could be detected. Cytomegalovirus status was reported to be diagnosed by the classifier with high specificity and sensitivity in both the original and validation cohorts. A few of the identified cytomegalovirus-associated TCR beta chains were confirmed in vitro to be specific for cytomegalovirus antigens. In a later analysis, HLA-associated TCR beta chains showed more clonal expansion and lower generation probabilities than non-associated chains that were equally common. At a false discovery rate of 0.05, a later analysis linked around 15,000 TCR beta sequences to specific HLA alleles. In a later analysis, several top co-occurrence clusters were reported to appear linked to parvovirus B19, influenza, CMV and Epstein-Barr virus. A cluster of highly shared sequence variants was judged likely to represent a technical artifact of the sequencing pipeline. In a later analysis, the rate of TCR association differed among HLA loci, with DRB1 alleles having the most associated TCRs and HLA-C alleles having the fewest. According to a later analysis, most CMV-associated TCR beta chains appeared to be HLA-restricted, and the HLA associations seemed to be driven largely by CMV exposure. When HLA alleles, especially DR and DQ, strongly co-occurred, TCR associations were difficult to assign to individual alleles.

The cohort was made up of roughly 670 healthy bone marrow donors. At the time of sampling, every cohort member was nominally healthy, though immune exposures that went unrecorded were likely present. The donor was CMV seropositive and belonged to the group of a few hundred seropositive cohort members. Each donor provided a peripheral blood sample, and peripheral blood mononuclear cells were used for TCR beta sequencing. The Qiagen DNeasy Blood Extraction Kit was used to extract genomic DNA from the blood cell samples. As encoded in the germline V gene (reference sequence), CDR1 is LNHNV while CDR2 is YYDKDF. The V end gives up 3 bases and the J end 2 bases, leaving 0 bases in the junction not matched to a gene. Spanning cysteine to phenylalanine, the CDR3 consists of 13 amino acids. CDR3 DNA is the only sequence kept; it has 39 bases, read in frame from the first base.

The V gene is TRBV15 and the J gene is TRBJ1-2, with 7 bases matching TRBD1. This TCR came from a man aged 25 to 40 in good health and CMV-seropositive. Specimen: PBMCs. The nucleotides are TGTGCCACCAGCAGGACAGGGAACTATGGCTACACCTTC. It translates to CATSRTGNYGYTF.